This T cell receptor beta chain is from a study of blood T cell repertoires in COVID-19 (dated by TCRdb to about 2020). As for the study more broadly: The collaborator samples originated in the United States, Italy and Spain and spanned the acute and convalescent phases of COVID-19. The material from the prospective study consisted of cDNA or gDNA derived from T cells, B-cell-depleted T cells, or PBMCs. Subjects who had been exposed to COVID-19, were actively infected with it, or had recovered from it provided the deeply sampled blood TCRbeta repertoires that made up the dataset. The repertoires were made available in a free public database intended to serve as a resource for research on the immune response to SARS-CoV-2. The samples were drawn from two sources: the first 160 participants of the ongoing ImmuneRACE study, and over 950 subjects contributed by 6 global collaborators. Nearly every sample came with metadata listing a de-identified subject ID, COVID-19 status, age in years and sex. Where HLA class I and class II types were available, the types were taken from metadata supplied by the sample provider, not from assay-based typing.

CDR1 and CDR2 are read off the germline V gene (reference sequence) as LNHDA and SQIVND. Spanning cysteine to phenylalanine, the CDR3 consists of 15 amino acids. Just CDR3 DNA is preserved here, 45 bases in frame from base 1. V is clipped by 3 bases and J by 0 bases, and the sequence between their germline boundaries is 12 bases long. On this clone: Its antigen remains unidentified. The input lacks base qualities; no much larger clone sits a single base away.

Whole blood was collected in K2EDTA tubes by collaborating institutions according to the institutions' own protocols. For TCRbeta analysis, collaborator samples were shipped as frozen whole blood, as isolated PBMCs, or as DNA extracted from either sample type. TCRbeta CDR3 regions were amplified from genomic DNA using the immunoSEQ Assay, a bias-controlled multiplex PCR. The paper's data handling went like this. The number of nucleated cells in each sample was estimated by amplification of reference gene primers within the assay. To quantify the absolute abundance of each unique TCRbeta CDR3 rearrangement, sequence reads were collapsed and filtered. Productive Simpson clonality was computed per sample as the square root of Simpson's diversity index over productive rearrangements. What TCRdb holds here is the immuneACCESS table cut down to in-frame rearrangements. Part of the clones is not present; checked against another copy, under half of the missing clones reflect an unresolved V gene, and the others are unexplained. V and J calls and clone size are those listed in that table; D and trimming were worked out from the DNA. The sample table lists 50,000 to 70,000 clones, 87% of them with a count of one. In total, the top ten clones hold about 6.3% of the sample.

Beyond this particular receptor, the publication reports: How much clinical and demographic metadata was included differed by source and by participant, and the metadata was provided uncurated.

The material sequenced was peripheral blood. The sequence derives from a man aged 55 to 70 with active or convalescent COVID-19. The rearrangement joined TRBV19 to TRBJ2-7, with TRBD2 tentatively as D gene (5 bases match). The bases are TGTGCCAGTAGTATGGTTGCGGGTAGCTCCTACGAGCAGTACTTC. Translated, this gives CASSMVAGSSYEQYF. With the portions outside the CDR3 filled from the reference TRBV19 and TRBJ2-7 genes, the complete variable region becomes DGGITQSPKYLFRKEGQNVTLSCEQNLNHDAMYWYRQDPGQGLRLIYYSQIVNDFQKGDIAEGYSVSREKKESFPLTVTSAQKNPTAFYLCASSMVAGSSYEQYFGPGTRLTVT.